This T cell receptor beta chain was found in a study of shared clonotypes between healthy human individuals. Positively selected for CCR7, the CD45RO-negative cells used as naive CD8 cells excluded terminally differentiated effector memory CD45RA+ cells. The CDR3 runs to 17 residues. The method was immunoSEQ multiplex PCR; TCRdb's version includes in-frame clones alone and lacks a portion of them. The data contain some 1,900,000 clones, around 96% of them singletons. This sequence originates from a man aged 18 to 29 in good health. Sequencing input: naive CD8+ T cells sorted from blood. The chain employs TRBV21-1 and TRBJ1-6. TRBV21-1 is given as a pseudogene. CDR3 nucleotides: TGTGCCAGCAGCCCCCGGGCCTGCCCGTCCAATAATTCACCCCTCCACTTT. As protein: CASSPRACPSNNSPLHF.